The 9 T cell receptor beta chains listed next were all sequenced from one sample in a study of CD8 T cells in ankylosing spondylitis. MiXCR, run by TCRdb on the 5' RACE reads, gives a single entry per CDR3 protein. The table lists some 87,000 distinct CDR3 sequences, about 9.1% of them singletons. Source material: blood, either unsorted or a sorted T cell fraction (not recorded which). All receptors come from a male donor with ankylosing spondylitis or in good health (not recorded which).

A single count supports this clonotype. V usage is TRBV28 and J usage is TRBJ2-7; a possible D gene is TRBD1 (6 bases). Germline V gives CDR1 MDHEN, CDR2 SYDVKM. Trimming stripped 3 bases from V and 2 bases from J, with 14 bases between. The CDR3 has 15 amino acids. The CDR3 DNA follows: TGTGCCAGCAGTTTCCGTTTCAGGGGCGCCTACGAGCAGTACTTC. Encoded protein: CASSFRFRGAYEQYF.

There are many counts of this clonotype. The chain is built from TRBV5-1 and TRBJ1-1; D remains ambiguous. V lost 6 bases to trimming and J lost 0 bases, with 12 bases between them. Germline lookup yields CDR1 SGHRS and CDR2 YFSETQ. This CDR3 is built from 14 residues. The CDR3 spells CASNRGSMNTEAFF. DNA for the CDR3: TGCGCCAGCAACCGAGGGTCTATGAACACTGAAGCTTTCTTT. The whole variable domain, filled in from reference TRBV5-1 and TRBJ1-1, reads KAGVTQTPRYLIKTRGQQVTLSCSPISGHRSVSWYQQTPGQGLQFLFEYFSETQRNKGNFPGRFSGRQFSNSRSEMNVSTLELGDSALYLCASNRGSMNTEAFFGQGTRLTVV.

The sample holds many counts of this clonotype. The junction departs from the called germline gene at one end, perhaps through a read error. The CDR3 DNA sequence: TGTGCTAGCAGCTTAAGCGGCAGGGGAGGAGAGACCCAGTACTTC. Protein: CASSLSGRGGETQYF. The chain recombines TRBV7-7 with TRBJ2-5; D is tentatively TRBD1 or TRBD2 (6 bases each). Germline V CDR1 and CDR2: SSHAT, FNYEAQ (reference sequence). The CDR3 is made up of 15 amino acids. Full variable domain (missing parts from reference TRBV7-7 and TRBJ2-5): GAGVSQSPRYKVTKRGQDVTLRCDPISSHATLYWYQQALGQGPEFLTYFNYEAQPDKSGLPSDRFSAERPEGSISTLTIQRTEQRDSAMYRCASSLSGRGGETQYFGPGTRLLVL.

This chain uses TRBV18 with TRBJ1-3; D remains unclear. Germline-derived CDR1 and CDR2 are KGHSH and LQKENI. CDR3 size: 11 residues. Trimming cost V 5 bases and J 7 bases, with 6 bases left between them. CDR3 region: CASSDGNTIYF. As DNA, the CDR3 is TGTGCCAGCTCAGACGGCAACACCATATATTTT.

This clonotype appeared many times. The rearrangement uses TRBV6-5 and TRBJ1-2; no firm D call. Germline assignment: CDR1 MNHEY and CDR2 SVGAGI. The V end was cut by 7 bases, the J end by 2 bases, with 17 bases between. The length of the CDR3 is 15 residues. Here the CDR3 DNA reads TGTGCCAGCACCCGAAACAGCAACCAAAACTATGGCTACACCTTC. Protein sequence: CASTRNSNQNYGYTF.

This clonotype was observed many times. This chain uses TRBV18 with TRBJ2-5, with D perhaps matching TRBD2 (5 bases). The germline V gene encodes CDR1 KGHSH and CDR2 LQKENI. The CDR3 runs to 14 residues. Trimming took off 4 bases at V and 2 bases at J, with 11 bases between the two ends. The CDR3 nucleotides read TGTGCCAGCTCACAACGGACGGGACAAGAGACCCAGTACTTC. This translates into CASSQRTGQETQYF.

This clonotype was counted at least ten times. This chain joins TRBV7-3 and TRBJ2-3; no definite D call. Trimming took 0 bases from V and 4 from J, leaving 8 bases between them. Germline V CDR1 and CDR2: SGHTA, FQGTGA. The CDR3 is 14 residues long. DNA of the CDR3: TGTGCCAGCAGCTTAACCTCGTACCCAGATACGCAGTATTTT. It translates to CASSLTSYPDTQYF. The whole variable domain, remainder taken from reference TRBV7-3 and TRBJ2-3, is GAGVSQTPSNKVTEKGKYVELRCDPISGHTALYWYRQSLGQGPEFLIYFQGTGAADDSGLPNDRFFAVRPEGSVSTLKIQRTERGDSAVYLCASSLTSYPDTQYFGPGTRLTVL.

This clonotype has at least ten counts. The gene calls are TRBV6-5 and TRBJ2-2, with TRBD1 matching 7 bases. The CDR3 length is 14 residues. J lost 3 bases, V lost 8 bases, and 6 bases had no gene match. Per germline, CDR1 MNHEY and CDR2 SVGAGI. The CDR3 DNA reads TGTGCCAGCGGTCCGGGACAGTACACCGGGGAGCTGTTTTTT. It specifies CASGPGQYTGELFF.

In its sample, this clonotype was seen many times. The chain employs TRBV7-8 and TRBJ2-6; TRBD1 agrees at 8 bases. Unmatched junction bases numbered 13, after V lost 3 bases and J lost 0 bases. In germline, CDR1 is SGHVS, CDR2 FQNEAQ. The CDR3 spans 20 residues. In nucleotides, the CDR3 is TGTGCCAGCAGCTTGCGGAATCTCCGGGACAGGCTCTCTGGGGCCAACGTCCTGACTTTC. Protein sequence: CASSLRNLRDRLSGANVLTF. The full variable domain, its missing parts supplied by reference TRBV7-8 and TRBJ2-6, is GAGVSQSPRYKVAKRGQDVALRCDPISGHVSLFWYQQALGQGPEFLTYFQNEAQLDKSGLPSDRFFAERPEGSVSTLKIQRTQQEDSAVYLCASSLRNLRDRLSGANVLTFGAGSRLTVL.